A single sample is the source of the 27 T cell receptor beta chains below, sequenced in a study of radiation and T cells in renal cell carcinoma. The table came from immunoSEQ multiplex PCR; TCRdb's copy has only in-frame clones and leaves some out. The profile shows about 10,000 clones, over 50% of them singletons. Treatment meaning: treatment-naive control, cytoreductive nephrectomy. This specimen was tumor tissue, taken from a patient whose treatment was nephrectomy without radiotherapy. These TCRs come from a man aged 35 to 55 with renal cell carcinoma.

This sequence joins TRBV2 and TRBJ1-1; D is possibly TRBD1 (6 bases). The CDR3 has 14 amino acids. CDR1 and CDR2 from the germline V gene are SNHLY and FYNNEI. The ends were cut back, 4 bases at V and 11 bases at J, with 20 bases in the middle. The CDR3 coding sequence is TGTGCCAGCAGTGGCGTCGGGCGAGGGGGAGACGCTTTCTTT. Translating it yields CASSGVGRGGDAFF.

This rearrangement joins TRBV30 to TRBJ2-7, with D possibly TRBD1 on 6 matching bases. Germline V gene lookup returns CDR1 GTSNPN and CDR2 SVGIG (reference sequence). The CDR3 covers 14 residues. Trimming removed 4 bases at V and 4 bases at J, with 17 bases between. CDR3 in amino acids: CAWTGQPKPYEQYF. DNA of the CDR3: TGTGCCTGGACTGGACAGCCGAAACCTTACGAGCAGTACTTC.

The genes are TRBV9 and TRBJ1-5; D remains unclear. Trimming took 0 bases from V and 2 from J, leaving 3 bases between them. Per germline, CDR1 SGDLS and CDR2 YYNGEE. This CDR3 spans 13 amino acids. This CDR3 reads CASSVAGNQPQHF. CDR3 sequence (DNA): TGTGCCAGCAGCGTAGCCGGCAATCAGCCCCAGCATTTT.

The gene calls are TRBV6-5 and TRBJ2-5, with TRBD2 matching over 12 bases. Looked up from germline, CDR1 is MNHEY and CDR2 is SVGAGI. This CDR3 spans 16 amino acids. With V trimmed by 2 bases and J by 5 bases, 6 bases remained unmatched. The CDR3 protein is CASSYPLAGGEETQYF. As DNA, the CDR3 is TGTGCCAGCAGTTACCCCCTAGCGGGAGGGGAGGAGACCCAGTACTTC.

The chain has TRBV7-2 and TRBJ1-1, with D tentatively TRBD1 (5 bases). CDR1 SGHTA and CDR2 FQGNSA come from the germline V gene. Trimming stripped 4 bases from V and 5 bases from J, with 11 bases between. This CDR3 contains 13 residues. Here the CDR3 reads CASSSSGRTEAFF. CDR3 DNA sequence: TGTGCCAGCAGCTCCTCAGGGCGGACTGAAGCTTTCTTT.

The chain recombines TRBV18 with TRBJ1-4, with D perhaps matching TRBD1 (5 bases). Germline assignment: CDR1 KGHSH and CDR2 LQKENI. V was pared by 6 bases and J by 8 bases, with 19 bases between. This CDR3 has 15 residues. CDR3 loop: CASSLSRGEGEKLFF. CDR3 coding DNA: TGTGCCAGCTCTCTCTCCCGGGGGGAAGGAGAAAAACTGTTTTTT. Full variable domain (outside the CDR3, taken from reference TRBV18 and TRBJ1-4): NAGVMQNPRHLVRRRGQEARLRCSPMKGHSHVYWYRQLPEEGLKFMVYLQKENIIDESGMPKERFSAEFPKEGPSILRIQQVVRGDSAAYFCASSLSRGEGEKLFFGSGTQLSVL.

J is TRBJ2-5 and V is TRBV5-1, with D possibly being TRBD2 (6 bases). The ends were cut back, 0 bases at V and 1 base at J, with 10 bases in the middle. Germline V lookup: CDR1 SGHRS, CDR2 YFSETQ. This CDR3 has 15 amino acids. This CDR3 reads CASSLDGRPQETQYF. The CDR3 DNA reads TGCGCCAGCAGCTTGGACGGGAGACCCCAAGAGACCCAGTACTTC.

The chain combines TRBV30 with TRBJ1-3; D remains unclear. This CDR3 is built from 14 residues. V shed 3 bases and J shed 7 bases, with 16 bases lying between them. CDR1 GTSNPN and CDR2 SVGIG come from the germline V gene (reference sequence). The CDR3 nucleotides are TGTGCCTGGAGCCAATGGGTAGAGGGTAACACCATATATTTT. It yields the protein CAWSQWVEGNTIYF.

The chain has TRBV11-2 and TRBJ2-7; D is possibly TRBD1 (6 bases). Between the trimmed V and J ends, which lost 2 bases and 5 bases, there was a span of 19 bases. Germline lookup yields CDR1 SGHAT and CDR2 FQNNGV. The CDR3 runs to 16 residues. The CDR3 DNA reads as TGTGCCAGCAGCTTAAAACACAGGGAAAAGTGGGACGAGCAGTACTTC. It encodes CASSLKHREKWDEQYF.

This chain links TRBV15 with TRBJ1-5; the match to TRBD1 covers 7 bases. Germline V CDR1 and CDR2: LNHNV, YYDKDF (reference sequence). The CDR3 totals 18 residues. The ends lost 5 bases at V and 2 bases at J; junction bases unmatched: 15. CDR3 loop: CATSDWLRGLGGNQPQHF. CDR3 coding DNA: TGTGCCACCAGCGATTGGCTAAGGGGGCTAGGGGGCAATCAGCCCCAGCATTTT. Looking up the rest from reference TRBV15 and TRBJ1-5 gives the full variable domain: DAMVIQNPRYQVTQFGKPVTLSCSQTLNHNVMYWYQQKSSQAPKLLFHYYDKDFNNEADTPDNFQSRRPNTSFCFLDIRSPGLGDTAMYLCATSDWLRGLGGNQPQHFGDGTRLSIL.

V and J are TRBV7-2 and TRBJ2-5, with D tentatively TRBD1 or TRBD2 (5 bases each). Trimming took off 7 bases at V and 2 bases at J, with 14 bases between the two ends. The CDR3 runs 14 residues. Germline V lookup: CDR1 SGHTA, CDR2 FQGNSA. CDR3 residues: CASTSLRGQETQYF. The CDR3, as DNA: TGTGCCAGCACCTCCTTGAGGGGTCAAGAGACCCAGTACTTC. Supplemented by reference TRBV7-2 and TRBJ2-5, the full variable domain reads GAGVSQSPSNKVTEKGKDVELRCDPISGHTALYWYRQSLGQGLEFLIYFQGNSAPDKSGLPSDRFSAERTGGSVSTLTIQRTQQEDSAVYLCASTSLRGQETQYFGPGTRLLVL.

V is TRBV29-1 and J is TRBJ2-7; either TRBD1 or TRBD2 may fit D (5 bases each). The germline V gene encodes CDR1 SQVTM and CDR2 ANQGSEA. The CDR3 extends over 13 amino acids. The ends were cut back, 3 bases at V and 4 bases at J, with 13 bases in the middle. The chain's CDR3 is CSVDGESGYEQYF. CDR3 nucleotide sequence: TGCAGCGTTGACGGGGAGTCAGGGTACGAGCAGTACTTC.

This clone was counted a few times. The rearrangement links TRBV5-1 to TRBJ1-1; 8 bases are shared with TRBD1. Germline assignment: CDR1 SGHRS and CDR2 YFSETQ. CDR3 length equals 13 residues. V was pared by 5 bases and J by 2 bases, with 2 bases of the junction left unmatched. The CDR3 is CASRGQGNTEAFF. DNA for the CDR3: TGCGCCAGCAGAGGACAGGGAAACACTGAAGCTTTCTTT.

Details on this clone: Sequence at one end of the junction differs from germline and may be a read error. V and J are TRBV7-8 and TRBJ2-1; 16 bases fit TRBD2. Germline loops: CDR1 SGHVS, CDR2 FQNEAQ. The CDR3 loop spans 15 amino acids. CDR3 in amino acids: CASSPSGLAGGPAIF. CDR3 DNA sequence: TGTGCCAGCAGCCCCTCGGGACTAGCGGGAGGGCCCGCGATCTTC.

This chain connects TRBV6-5 to TRBJ1-5, with 7 bases fitting TRBD1. CDR3 length: 15 amino acids. In germline, CDR1 is MNHEY, CDR2 SVGAGI. The J segment lost 5 bases and the V segment lost 5 bases, leaving 9 bases of the junction unmatched. CDR3 sequence reads: CASSHQGVRDQPQHF. CDR3 bases: TGTGCCAGCAGTCACCAGGGGGTAAGGGATCAGCCCCAGCATTTT.

The V gene is TRBV18, the J gene TRBJ2-5, with D possibly matching TRBD1 (6 bases). Germline loops: CDR1 KGHSH, CDR2 LQKENI. The V end was cut by 6 bases, the J end by 4 bases, with 18 bases between. The CDR3 contains 15 residues. In DNA form, the CDR3 reads TGTGCCAGCTCCCTAGGACAGTTCCCGCTAGAGACCCAGTACTTC. Its protein product is CASSLGQFPLETQYF.

V and J are TRBV27 and TRBJ2-1, with D perhaps given as TRBD1 or TRBD2 (5 bases each). Germline CDR1 MNHEY, CDR2 SMNVEV (reference sequence). With 8 bases removed from V and 5 bases from J, the gap between germline ends came to 22 bases. The CDR3 extends over 16 amino acids. For the CDR3, the DNA is TGTGCCAGCGGGTGGGTCGGGACCTCCGCGGACAATGAGCAGTTCTTC. It is translated as CASGWVGTSADNEQFF.

The chain couples TRBV28 to TRBJ2-7; no clear D gene. This CDR3 is 14 amino acids long. Trimming took 5 bases from V and 0 from J, leaving 11 bases between them. The germline V gene encodes CDR1 MDHEN and CDR2 SYDVKM. CDR3 coding DNA: TGTGCCAGCAGTCGCAGCAGTACCTCCTACGAGCAGTACTTC. This codes for CASSRSSTSYEQYF.

This clone was found a few times. The V call is TRBV20-1, the J call TRBJ1-1, with D uncertain. The CDR3 length is 10 residues. V lost 3 bases and J 7 bases, leaving 6 bases between the germline ends. Germline V gene sequence: CDR1 DFQATT, CDR2 SNEGSKA (reference sequence). CDR3 DNA sequence: TGCAGTGCTAGTCAGATTGAAGCTTTCTTT. This codes for CSASQIEAFF.

This clone occurred a few times. V is TRBV9 and J is TRBJ2-4; no reliable D call. The CDR3 consists of 13 residues. CDR1 and CDR2 (germline): SGDLS, YYNGEE. The V gene lost 2 bases and the J gene lost 16 bases, with 19 bases spanning the gap. The CDR3 DNA follows: TGTGCCAGCAGCGTTACGACAAATCCCCCGGCATACTTC. Translated, it gives CASSVTTNPPAYF. Full variable domain (rest looked up from reference TRBV9 and TRBJ2-4): DSGVTQTPKHLITATGQRVTLRCSPRSGDLSVYWYQQSLDQGLQFLIQYYNGEERAKGNILERFSAQQFPDLHSELNLSSLELGDSALYFCASSVTTNPPAYFGAGTRLSVL.

The chain's CDR3 is CASSLPPSGEITYEQYF. The CDR3 DNA is TGTGCCAGCAGTTTACCTCCTTCGGGGGAGATCACCTACGAGCAGTACTTC. The chain joins TRBV27 to TRBJ2-7, with D perhaps matching TRBD2 (6 bases). The germline V gene has CDR1 MNHEY and CDR2 SMNVEV (reference sequence). This CDR3 spans 17 amino acids. V lost 2 bases and J 2 bases, leaving 19 bases between the germline ends.

A word on this clone: The junction differs from germline at one of its ends, possibly a read error. V is TRBV7-7 and J is TRBJ2-3, with D possibly matching TRBD2 (5 bases). Per the germline V gene, CDR1 is SSHAT and CDR2 is FNYEAQ (reference sequence). CDR3 size: 16 residues. The CDR3 DNA sequence: TGTGCTAGCAGCCCGTCGGACTTACCTGGCACAGATACGCAGTATTTT. It is translated as CASSPSDLPGTDTQYF.

There are a few counts of this clone. The rearrangement joins TRBV7-2 to TRBJ2-3; 7 bases match TRBD1. This CDR3 spans 15 amino acids. Germline lookup yields CDR1 SGHTA and CDR2 FQGNSA. After removal of 5 bases from V and 2 bases from J, the junction contained 7 bases not matched to a gene. The CDR3 DNA is TGTGCCAGCAGCCTACAGGGGTTCTCCACAGATACGCAGTATTTT. Residues: CASSLQGFSTDTQYF.

The V gene is TRBV6-4, the J gene TRBJ2-2; D gene unclear. Germline lookup yields CDR1 MRHNA and CDR2 SNTAGT. CDR3 length: 14 residues. Trimming left V 3 bases short and J 4 bases short, with 9 bases between. CDR3 sequence: CASSESAGTGELFF. CDR3 in DNA: TGTGCCAGCAGTGAGTCAGCAGGCACCGGGGAGCTGTTTTTT.

This chain links TRBV6-6 with TRBJ1-4; D might be TRBD1 (6 bases). CDR3 length: 14 amino acids. V was trimmed by 6 bases and J by 8 bases, leaving 16 bases between them. The germline gives CDR1 MNHNY, CDR2 SVGAGI (reference sequence). CDR3 loop: CASRPTGGGEKLFF. As DNA, the CDR3 is TGTGCCAGCAGACCGACAGGAGGAGGCGAAAAACTGTTTTTT.

The chain joins TRBV7-6 to TRBJ1-1; TRBD1 agrees at 8 bases. The CDR3 length is 16 residues. V lost 5 bases, J lost 5 bases, and 13 bases stayed unmatched. The germline V gene has CDR1 SGHVS and CDR2 FNYEAQ. This CDR3 is CASSESIPDRVTEAFF. The CDR3 bases are TGTGCCAGCAGCGAAAGTATTCCGGACAGGGTTACTGAAGCTTTCTTT.

This clone is medium-sized within its sample. The chain uses TRBV19 and TRBJ1-3; D gene ambiguous. The CDR3 length is 15 residues. The germline gives CDR1 LNHDA, CDR2 SQIVND (reference sequence). V shed 6 bases and J shed 1 base, with 13 bases lying between them. The CDR3: CASRQGWESGNTIYF. DNA of the CDR3: TGTGCCAGTAGGCAAGGGTGGGAATCTGGAAACACCATATATTTT.